This entry is about one T cell receptor beta chain. The antigen this receptor binds is unknown. Per-base qualities were not stored, and no clone one base away is much larger. The donors were included in the validation cohort of roughly 120 subjects, a group kept apart from the approximately 700-subject first cohort. Libraries were constructed by the immunoSEQ multiplex PCR assay. For the original study's pipeline: A statistical classification framework was built for diagnosing cytomegalovirus status from the catalog of TCR beta chain sequences. As stored in TCRdb, this immuneACCESS dataset retains in-frame rearrangements with V and J assigned. A fraction of the clones does not appear; measured against another copy, unresolved V genes explain less than half of the discrepancy, and the remainder lacks a known reason. Clone size and the V and J calls come from that table; the DNA yielded D and trimming. The sample table shows 120,000 or so clones, and approximately 88% are seen once. The ten biggest clones cover more than 1.5% of the sample.

These data belong to a study of cytomegalovirus exposure and HLA in healthy donors (dated by TCRdb to about 2017). General notes on the study: According to a later analysis, one platform produced both the roughly 110 validation repertoires and the 670 or so repertoires of the first cohort. The study was designed to test whether signatures of past pathogen exposure could be identified by cataloging public T cell receptors. In addition to the first cohort of 666 subjects, a separate validation cohort of under 150 different subjects was used. To predict cytomegalovirus infection status, the study brought together high-throughput TCR immunosequencing, statistical association of individual TCRs with disease status, and machine learning.

Here is what the overall study found, with its caveats: While some public TCRs were present in many individuals, most TCR sequences turned up only very rarely across donors. According to the authors, the approach could potentially be generalized to other disease states and immunological phenotypes. All 120 or so repertoires were used to score co-occurrence in the validation cohort in a later analysis, because that analysis had no HLA typing for the cohort. In vitro tests confirmed that a few of the cytomegalovirus-associated TCR beta chains recognize cytomegalovirus antigens. Of the cluster scores, 85% to 95% were above 0 in a later analysis, which found that TCRs clustered in the first cohort also tended to co-occur in the 130 or so validation repertoires. The classifier was reported to diagnose cytomegalovirus status with high specificity and sensitivity in both the original cohort and the validation cohort. A total of about 180 TCR beta chains were listed by the study as associated with cytomegalovirus.

Its CDR3 holds 15 amino acids, cysteine through phenylalanine. The entry retains the CDR3 DNA only, 45 bases that are in frame from base 1. Sequences SGHTA (CDR1) and FQGNSA (CDR2) are obtained from the germline V gene. Trimming takes 1 base off V and 2 bases off J; junction bases not matched to a gene: 4. The TCR sequence derives from a man between 18 and 29 years old in good health and CMV-seronegative. Sequenced material: PBMCs. This chain is built from TRBV7-2 and TRBJ2-7; 8 middle bases align to TRBD2. The DNA reads as follows: TGTGCCAGCAGCTTAGTGGGACTAGGGGCCTACGAGCAGTACTTC. Its protein reads: CASSLVGLGAYEQYF.